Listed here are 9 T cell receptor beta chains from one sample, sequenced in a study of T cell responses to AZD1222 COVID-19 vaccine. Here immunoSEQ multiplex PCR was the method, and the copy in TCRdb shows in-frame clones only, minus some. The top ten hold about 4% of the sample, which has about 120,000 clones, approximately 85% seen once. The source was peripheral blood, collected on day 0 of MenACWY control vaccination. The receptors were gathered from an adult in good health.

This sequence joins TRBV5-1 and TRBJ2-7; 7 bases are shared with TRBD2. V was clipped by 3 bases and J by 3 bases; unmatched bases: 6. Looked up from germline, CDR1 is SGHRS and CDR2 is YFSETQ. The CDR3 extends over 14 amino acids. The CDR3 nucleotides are TGCGCCAGCAGCTCCACCGGGAGGTACTACGAGCAGTACTTC. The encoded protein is CASSSTGRYYEQYF.

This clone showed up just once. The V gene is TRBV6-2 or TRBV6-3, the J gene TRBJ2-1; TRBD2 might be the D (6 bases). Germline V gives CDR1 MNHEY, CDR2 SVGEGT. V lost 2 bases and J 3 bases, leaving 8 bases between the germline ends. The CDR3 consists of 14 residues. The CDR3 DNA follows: TGTGCCAGCAGTTACGTGGACTACTACAATGAGCAGTTCTTC. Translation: CASSYVDYYNEQFF.

CDR3 loop: CASSAKETGWVSGANVLTF. The CDR3 nucleotides read TGTGCCAGCAGTGCCAAGGAGACAGGGTGGGTCTCTGGGGCCAACGTCCTGACTTTC. The gene calls are TRBV6-1 and TRBJ2-6; 7 nucleotides match TRBD1. This CDR3 comprises 19 residues. In germline, CDR1 is MNHNS, CDR2 SASEGT. J was trimmed by 0 bases and V by 4 bases; bases with no gene match: 12.

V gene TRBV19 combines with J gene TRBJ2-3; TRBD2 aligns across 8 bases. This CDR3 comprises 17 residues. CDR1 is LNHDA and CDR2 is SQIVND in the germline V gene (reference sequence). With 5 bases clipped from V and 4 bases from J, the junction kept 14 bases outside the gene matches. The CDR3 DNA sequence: TGTGCCAGTAGTTTCATTCGTGCGGGGGGCCGTTCAGATACGCAGTATTTT. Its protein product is CASSFIRAGGRSDTQYF.

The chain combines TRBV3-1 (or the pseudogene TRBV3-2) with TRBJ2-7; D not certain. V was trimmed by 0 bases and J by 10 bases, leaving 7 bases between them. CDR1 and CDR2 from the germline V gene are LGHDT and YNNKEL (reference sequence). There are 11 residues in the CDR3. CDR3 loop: CASSQDKEQYF. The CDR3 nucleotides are TGTGCCAGCAGCCAAGACAAAGAACAGTACTTC.

CDR3 DNA sequence: TGCAGTGCTAGAATAGCCCTTACGCAGTATTTT. It specifies CSARIALTQYF. The chain is built from TRBV20-1 and TRBJ2-3, with no clear D. CDR1 DFQATT and CDR2 SNEGSKA come from the germline V gene (reference sequence). Trimming stripped 2 bases from V and 8 bases from J, with 8 bases between. The CDR3 has 11 amino acids.

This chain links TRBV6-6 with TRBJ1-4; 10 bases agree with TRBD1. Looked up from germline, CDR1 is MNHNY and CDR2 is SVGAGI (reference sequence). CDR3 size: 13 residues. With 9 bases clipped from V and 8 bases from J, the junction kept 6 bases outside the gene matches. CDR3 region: CASVPGQGEKLFF. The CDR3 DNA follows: TGTGCCAGTGTCCCGGGACAGGGGGAAAAACTGTTTTTT.

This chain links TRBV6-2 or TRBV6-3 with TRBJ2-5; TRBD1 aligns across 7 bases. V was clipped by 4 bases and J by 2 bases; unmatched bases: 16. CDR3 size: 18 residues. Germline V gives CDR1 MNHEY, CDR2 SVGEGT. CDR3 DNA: TGTGCCAGCAGTTGGGCCTGGGCTCCGACAGGGATACAAGAGACCCAGTACTTC. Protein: CASSWAWAPTGIQETQYF.

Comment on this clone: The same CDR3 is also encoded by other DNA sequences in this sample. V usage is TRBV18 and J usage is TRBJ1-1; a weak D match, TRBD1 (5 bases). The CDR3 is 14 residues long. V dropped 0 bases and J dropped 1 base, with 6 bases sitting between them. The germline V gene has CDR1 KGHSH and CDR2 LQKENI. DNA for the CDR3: TGTGCCAGCTCACCACCGGGACGGAACACTGAAGCTTTCTTT. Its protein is CASSPPGRNTEAFF. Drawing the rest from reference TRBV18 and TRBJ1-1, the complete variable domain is NAGVMQNPRHLVRRRGQEARLRCSPMKGHSHVYWYRQLPEEGLKFMVYLQKENIIDESGMPKERFSAEFPKEGPSILRIQQVVRGDSAAYFCASSPPGRNTEAFFGQGTRLTVV.